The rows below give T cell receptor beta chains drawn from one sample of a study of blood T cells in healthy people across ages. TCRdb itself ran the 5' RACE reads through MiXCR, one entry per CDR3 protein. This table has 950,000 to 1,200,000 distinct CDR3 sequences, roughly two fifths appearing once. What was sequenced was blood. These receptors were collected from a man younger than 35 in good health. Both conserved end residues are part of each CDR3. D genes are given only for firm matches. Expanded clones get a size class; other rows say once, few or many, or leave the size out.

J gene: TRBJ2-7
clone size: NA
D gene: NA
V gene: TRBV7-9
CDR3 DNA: TGTGCCAGCAGGGGATTGAGAACCGATCTATACGAGCAGTACTTC
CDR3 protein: CASRGLRTDLYEQYF

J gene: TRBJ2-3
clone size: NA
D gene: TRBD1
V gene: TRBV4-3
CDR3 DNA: TGCGCCAGCAGCCGAGAGGACAGGGCTTCAGATACGCAGTATTTT
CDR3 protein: CASSREDRASDTQYF

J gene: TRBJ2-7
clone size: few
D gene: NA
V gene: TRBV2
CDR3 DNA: TGTGCCAGCAGTGAGGCTCGGTACGAGCAGTACTTC
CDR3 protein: CASSEARYEQYF

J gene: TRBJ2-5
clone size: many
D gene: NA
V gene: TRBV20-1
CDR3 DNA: TGCAGTGCTAGGCGGACAGCCCAAGAGACCCAGTACTTC
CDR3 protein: CSARRTAQETQYF

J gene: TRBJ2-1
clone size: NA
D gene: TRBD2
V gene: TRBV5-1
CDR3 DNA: TGCGCCAGCAGCCCGCGGACTAGCGGGGGCTCCAATGAGCAGTTCTTC
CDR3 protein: CASSPRTSGGSNEQFF

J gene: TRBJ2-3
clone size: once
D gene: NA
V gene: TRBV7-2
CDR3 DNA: TGTGCCAGCAGCCCCCAGCGACTAAGCACAGATACGCAGTATTTT
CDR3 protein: CASSPQRLSTDTQYF

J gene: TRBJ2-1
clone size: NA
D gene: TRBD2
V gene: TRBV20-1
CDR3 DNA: TGCAGTGCCCCCATAGCGGGGGGGCCATCATCCAATGAGCAGTTCTTC
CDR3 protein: CSAPIAGGPSSNEQFF

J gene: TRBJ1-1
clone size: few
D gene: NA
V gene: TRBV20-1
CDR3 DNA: TGCAGTGCTCCCCCGTCGGTAGGGAACACTGAAGCTTTCTTT
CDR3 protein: CSAPPSVGNTEAFF

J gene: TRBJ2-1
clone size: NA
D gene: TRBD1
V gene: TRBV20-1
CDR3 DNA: TGCAGCTTTGGACAGGGGGCGCGGAAGACCCAGTTCTTC
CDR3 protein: CSFGQGARKTQFF

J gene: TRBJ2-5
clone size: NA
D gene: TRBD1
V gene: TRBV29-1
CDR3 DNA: TGCAGCGATGAGGACAGGGGAGGAGAGACCCAGTACTTC
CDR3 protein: CSDEDRGGETQYF

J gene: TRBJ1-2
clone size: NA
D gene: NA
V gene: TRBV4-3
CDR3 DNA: TGCGCCAGCGGCCAAGAAAGGAGTGGCAGTCGCTACACCTTC
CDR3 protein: CASGQERSGSRYTF

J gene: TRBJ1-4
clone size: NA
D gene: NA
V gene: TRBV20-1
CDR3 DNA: TGCAGTGCTAGAGATGGTAGACCGGAACTGTTTTTT
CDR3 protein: CSARDGRPELFF

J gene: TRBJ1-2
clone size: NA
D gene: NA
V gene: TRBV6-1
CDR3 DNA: TGTGCCAGCATTTTCCGGGGGAACTATGGCTACACCTTC
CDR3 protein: CASIFRGNYGYTF

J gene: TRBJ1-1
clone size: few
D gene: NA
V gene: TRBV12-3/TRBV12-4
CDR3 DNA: TGTGCCAGCAGGCCAGGGGAAGGGACTGAAGCTTTCTTT
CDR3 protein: CASRPGEGTEAFF

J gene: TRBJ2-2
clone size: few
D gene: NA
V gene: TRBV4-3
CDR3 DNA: TGCGCCAGCAGCCACGACTTGCGCACCGGGGAGCTGTTTTTT
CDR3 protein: CASSHDLRTGELFF

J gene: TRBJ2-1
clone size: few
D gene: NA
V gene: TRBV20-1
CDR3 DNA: TGCAGTGCTATGTGGAGTCTTGAGCAGTTCTTC
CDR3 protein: CSAMWSLEQFF

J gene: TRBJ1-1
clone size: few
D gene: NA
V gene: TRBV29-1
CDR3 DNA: TGCAGCGTTGATGGGACTGAAGCTTTCTTT
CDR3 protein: CSVDGTEAFF

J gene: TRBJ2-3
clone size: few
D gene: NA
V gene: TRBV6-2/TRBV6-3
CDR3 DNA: TGTGCCAGCAAAGGGCCTTACACAGATACGCAGTATTTT
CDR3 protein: CASKGPYTDTQYF

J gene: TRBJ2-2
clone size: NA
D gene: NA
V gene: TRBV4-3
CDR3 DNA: TGCGCCAGCAGCCAAGGACAGACGAACACCGGGGAGCTGTTTTTT
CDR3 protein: CASSQGQTNTGELFF

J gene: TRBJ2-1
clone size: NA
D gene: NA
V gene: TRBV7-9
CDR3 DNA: TGTGCCAGCAGCTTTCAGGGGAGTCGGCAGTTCTTC
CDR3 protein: CASSFQGSRQFF

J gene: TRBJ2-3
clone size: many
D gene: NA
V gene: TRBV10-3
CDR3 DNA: TGTGCCATCAGTGAGTCGGGGAGCACAGATACGCAGTATTTT
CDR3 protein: CAISESGSTDTQYF

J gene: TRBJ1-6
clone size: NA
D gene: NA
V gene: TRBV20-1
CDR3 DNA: TGCAGTGCTAGTGGTGATTTCAATAATTCACCCCTCCACTTT
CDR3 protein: CSASGDFNNSPLHF

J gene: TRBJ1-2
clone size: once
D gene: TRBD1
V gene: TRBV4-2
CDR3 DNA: TGTACCAGCAGCCAAGGGGAAGGGGGCATTGGTGGCTACACCTTC
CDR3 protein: CTSSQGEGGIGGYTF

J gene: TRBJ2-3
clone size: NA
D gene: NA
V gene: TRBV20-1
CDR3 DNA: TGCAGTGCTAGTCGGGGCGGGGGCCACACAGATACGCAGTATTTT
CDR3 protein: CSASRGGGHTDTQYF

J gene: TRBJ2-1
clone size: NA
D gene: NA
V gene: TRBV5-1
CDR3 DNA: TGCGCCAGCAGCATAGCTGGGGTCGGGTCGAAGCAGTTCTTC
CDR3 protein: CASSIAGVGSKQFF

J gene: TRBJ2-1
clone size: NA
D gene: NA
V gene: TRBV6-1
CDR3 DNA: TGTGCCAGCAGTGAAGTTCCAGGGAGCTCCTACAATGAGCAGTTCTTC
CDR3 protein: CASSEVPGSSYNEQFF

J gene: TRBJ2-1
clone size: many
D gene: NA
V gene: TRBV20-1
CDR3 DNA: TGCAGTGCTCACGGGACCCGCTCCTACAATGAGCAGTTCTTC
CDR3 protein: CSAHGTRSYNEQFF

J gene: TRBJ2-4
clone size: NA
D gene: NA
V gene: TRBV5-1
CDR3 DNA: TGCGCCAGCAGCTTGGCGGCCAGGTCCAAAAACATTCAGTACTTC
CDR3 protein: CASSLAARSKNIQYF

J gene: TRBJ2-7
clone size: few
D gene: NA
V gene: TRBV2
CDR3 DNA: TGTGCCAGCAGGGGGGATCCCTACGAGCAGTACTTC
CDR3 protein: CASRGDPYEQYF

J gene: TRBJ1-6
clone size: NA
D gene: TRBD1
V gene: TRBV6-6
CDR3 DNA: TGTGCCAGCAGCCACCGGAGCAGGGGGGACTCACCCCTCCACTTT
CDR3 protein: CASSHRSRGDSPLHF

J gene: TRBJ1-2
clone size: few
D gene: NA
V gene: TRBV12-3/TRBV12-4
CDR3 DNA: TGTGCCAGCAGCCCCAGGATCCTTTCGTCCTATGGCTACACCTTC
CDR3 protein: CASSPRILSSYGYTF

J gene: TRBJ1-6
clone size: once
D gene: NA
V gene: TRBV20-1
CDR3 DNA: TGCAGTGCTAGCGACAGGAGTACCTATAATTCACCCCTCCACTTT
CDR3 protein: CSASDRSTYNSPLHF

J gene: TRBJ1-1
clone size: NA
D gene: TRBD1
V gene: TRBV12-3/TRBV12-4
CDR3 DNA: TGTGCCAGCAGTCACAGGGACAGGGACCCTGAAGCTTTCTTT
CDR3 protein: CASSHRDRDPEAFF

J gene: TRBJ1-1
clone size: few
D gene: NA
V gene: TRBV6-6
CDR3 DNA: TGTGCCAGCAGTTCCCGACGGGGGAACACTGAAGCTTTCTTT
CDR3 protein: CASSSRRGNTEAFF

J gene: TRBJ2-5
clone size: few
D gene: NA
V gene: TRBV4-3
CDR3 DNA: TGCGCCAGCAGCCAACAAGGTGGCCAGCAAGAGACCCAGTACTTC
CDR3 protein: CASSQQGGQQETQYF

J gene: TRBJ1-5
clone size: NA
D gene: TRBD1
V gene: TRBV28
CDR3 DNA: TGTGCCAGCAGTCCGCCGACAGGGGTCTATCAGCCCCAGCATTTT
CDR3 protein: CASSPPTGVYQPQHF

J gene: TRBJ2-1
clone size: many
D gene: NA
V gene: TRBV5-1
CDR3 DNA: TGCGCCAGCAGCCCGACAGTACTCCTCTCCTACAATGAGCAGTTCTTC
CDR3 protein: CASSPTVLLSYNEQFF

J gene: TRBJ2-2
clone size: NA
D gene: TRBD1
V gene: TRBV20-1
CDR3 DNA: TGCAGTGCTAGAGATTCCAGGACAGGGGATGCCGGGGAGCTGTTTTTT
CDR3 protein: CSARDSRTGDAGELFF

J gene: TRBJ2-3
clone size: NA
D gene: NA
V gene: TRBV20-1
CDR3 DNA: TGCAGTGCTAGGGCCTCGCACGAGAGCACAGATACGCAGTATTTT
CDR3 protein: CSARASHESTDTQYF

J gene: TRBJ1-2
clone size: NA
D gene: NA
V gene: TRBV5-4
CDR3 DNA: TGTGCCAGCAGCTTTACAGGTGTTGGCTACACCTTC
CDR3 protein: CASSFTGVGYTF

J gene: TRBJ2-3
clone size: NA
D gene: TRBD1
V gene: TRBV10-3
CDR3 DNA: TGTGCCACTAAAACTCCCAGGGGGCAAACAGATACGCAGTATTTT
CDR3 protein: CATKTPRGQTDTQYF

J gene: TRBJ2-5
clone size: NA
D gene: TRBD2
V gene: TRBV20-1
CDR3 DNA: TGCAGTGCTGGGGGTCTAGCGGGGGGGTACCAAGAGACCCAGTACTTC
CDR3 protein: CSAGGLAGGYQETQYF

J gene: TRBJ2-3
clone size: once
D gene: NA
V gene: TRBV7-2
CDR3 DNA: TGTGCCAGCATCGGGGGAATCACAGATACGCAGTATTTT
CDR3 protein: CASIGGITDTQYF

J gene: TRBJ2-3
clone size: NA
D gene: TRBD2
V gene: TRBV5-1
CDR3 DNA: TGCGCCAGCAGCCAACAAGCGGGGGGGCTGTCAGATGCGCAGTATTTT
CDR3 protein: CASSQQAGGLSDAQYF

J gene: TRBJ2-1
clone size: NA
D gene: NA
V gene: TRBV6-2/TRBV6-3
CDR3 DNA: TGTGCCAGCAGTTACGGGGGATGGAATGAGCAGTTCTTC
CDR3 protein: CASSYGGWNEQFF

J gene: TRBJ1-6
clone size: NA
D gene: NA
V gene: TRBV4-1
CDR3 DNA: TGCGCCAGCAGCCCCGAAGGGAATTCACCCCTCCACTTT
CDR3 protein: CASSPEGNSPLHF

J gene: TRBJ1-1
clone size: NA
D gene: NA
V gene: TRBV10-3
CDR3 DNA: TGTGCCATCCTCCAGGCAACTAACACTGAAGCTTTCTTT
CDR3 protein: CAILQATNTEAFF

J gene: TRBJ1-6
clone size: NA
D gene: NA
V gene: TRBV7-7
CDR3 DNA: TGTGCCAGCTGCCGGTTATCGGGCACATACAATTCACCCCTCCACTTT
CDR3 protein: CASCRLSGTYNSPLHF

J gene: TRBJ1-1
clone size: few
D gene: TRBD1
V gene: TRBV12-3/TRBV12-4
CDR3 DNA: TGTGCCAGCAGCATTAACTCCGACAGGGATATTCAAGCTTTCTTT
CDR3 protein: CASSINSDRDIQAFF

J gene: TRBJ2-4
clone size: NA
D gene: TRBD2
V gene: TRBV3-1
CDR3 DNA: TGTGCCAGCAGCCAAGATCGGGCCAGCGGGGAAAACATTCAGTACTTC
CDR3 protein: CASSQDRASGENIQYF

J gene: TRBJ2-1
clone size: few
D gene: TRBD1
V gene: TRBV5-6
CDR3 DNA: TGTGCCAGCGGCCGGGACAGGGCTATCCTTAGTTCCTACAATGAGCAGTTCTTC
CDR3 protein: CASGRDRAILSSYNEQFF

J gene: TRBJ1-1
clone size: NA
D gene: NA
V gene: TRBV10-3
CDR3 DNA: TGTGCCATCAGTACCGGGTCGGGAACTGAAGCTTTCTTT
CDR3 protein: CAISTGSGTEAFF

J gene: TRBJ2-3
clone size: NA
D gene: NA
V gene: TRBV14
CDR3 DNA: TGTGCCAGCAGCTCCTCCTCTACGCAGTATTTT
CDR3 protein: CASSSSSTQYF

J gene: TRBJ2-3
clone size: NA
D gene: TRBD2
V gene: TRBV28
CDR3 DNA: TGTGCCAGCAGTTTCATGACTAGCGGGGGAGCAGATACGCAGTATTTT
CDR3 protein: CASSFMTSGGADTQYF

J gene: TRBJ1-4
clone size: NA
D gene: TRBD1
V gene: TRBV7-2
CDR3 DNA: TGTGCCAGCAGCCCGACAGGGGTTTTTGAAAAACTGTTTTTT
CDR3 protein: CASSPTGVFEKLFF